One and the same sample provided the 11 T cell receptor beta chains below, sequenced in a study of CD8+ T cells in alopecia areata listed by TCRdb under 2018. The library was generated by the immunoSEQ multiplex PCR assay. For TCR sequencing, RNA was extracted from every sample and reverse transcribed into cDNA to serve as template. As stored in TCRdb, this immuneACCESS dataset retains in-frame rearrangements with V and J assigned. A fraction of the clones does not appear; measured against another copy, unresolved V genes explain less than half of the discrepancy, and the remainder lacks a known reason. Within this sample are around 60,000 clones, with roughly 46% of them counted one time only. The leading ten clones occupy roughly half of the sample. The material sequenced was NKG2D-low CD8+ T cells sorted from blood. The intended sense of this specimen's cell subset or site label: sorted CD8+ NKG2D-low blood T cells. These receptors were taken from a human donor with alopecia areata.

This rearrangement joins TRBV7-8 to TRBJ2-7; TRBD1 is a possible D gene (6 bases). The CDR3 is made up of 14 amino acids. V was pared by 1 base and J by 5 bases, with 12 bases between. Germline V gives CDR1 SGHVS, CDR2 FQNEAQ. The CDR3 DNA reads TGTGCCAGCAGCTTAGTAGGGGGTGGGGACGAGCAGTACTTC. It codes for CASSLVGGGDEQYF.

This chain connects TRBV4-3 to TRBJ2-7, with 11 positions matching TRBD1. This CDR3 spans 16 amino acids. CDR1 LGHNA and CDR2 YSLEER come from the germline V gene. The ends lost 2 bases at V and 2 bases at J; junction bases unmatched: 5. CDR3 region: CASSQSGTGGTYEQYF. The CDR3 DNA follows: TGCGCCAGCAGCCAATCTGGGACAGGGGGAACCTACGAGCAGTACTTC.

This clone has more than one count but fewer than ten. The CDR3 coding sequence is TGTGCCAGTAGTATCCATGCGGGATACGAGCAGTACTTC. Its translation: CASSIHAGYEQYF. The rearrangement links TRBV19 to TRBJ2-7; possibly TRBD2 for D (6 bases). Germline-derived CDR1 and CDR2 are LNHDA and SQIVND (reference sequence). The V and J ends lost 3 bases and 4 bases respectively, with 10 bases between them. The CDR3 contains 13 residues.

The chain joins TRBV14 to TRBJ2-3; D call uncertain. Germline lookup yields CDR1 SGHDN and CDR2 FVKESK. The CDR3 has 15 amino acids. With 1 base removed from V and 0 bases from J, the gap between germline ends came to 8 bases. The CDR3 sequence: CASSQVLTSTDTQYF. The CDR3 DNA sequence: TGTGCCAGCAGCCAAGTACTCACTAGCACAGATACGCAGTATTTT.

This clone was found a few times. CDR3 in amino acids: CASSWTGPMYEQYF. The CDR3 DNA sequence: TGTGCCAGCAGTTGGACAGGGCCGATGTACGAGCAGTACTTC. J is TRBJ2-7 and V is TRBV6-5, with 8 bases matching TRBD1. V was pared by 4 bases and J by 4 bases, with 6 bases of the junction left unmatched. CDR3 length: 14 residues. Germline lookup yields CDR1 MNHEY and CDR2 SVGAGI.

This clone was seen once. The CDR3 region is CASTVAGVYETQYF. CDR3 coding DNA: TGTGCCAGCACCGTAGCGGGAGTGTATGAGACCCAGTACTTC. The rearrangement uses TRBV27 and TRBJ2-5; 9 nucleotides line up with TRBD2. The CDR3 sequence is 14 residues long. Germline CDR1 is MNHEY and CDR2 is SMNVEV (reference sequence). The ends lost 7 bases at V and 5 bases at J; junction bases unmatched: 8.

The rearrangement links TRBV30 to TRBJ2-3; TRBD1 might be the D (5 bases). V was shortened by 2 bases and J by 0 bases, with 12 bases between the two germline ends. Germline V gives CDR1 GTSNPN, CDR2 SVGIG (reference sequence). The CDR3 contains 15 residues. CDR3 DNA sequence: TGTGCCTGGAGTCAGGGCAGGGCTAGCACAGATACGCAGTATTTT. The encoded protein is CAWSQGRASTDTQYF.

Only a few counts were recorded for this clone. This chain uses TRBV29-1 with TRBJ2-7; possibly TRBD1 for D (6 bases). Germline CDR1 and CDR2: SQVTM and ANQGSEA. The CDR3 is 15 amino acids. Trimming pared 0 bases from V and 0 bases from J, leaving 12 bases between. The CDR3 DNA is TGCAGCGTTGAAGATCGTAGGGGGTCCTCCTACGAGCAGTACTTC. Its translation is CSVEDRRGSSYEQYF.

The V call is TRBV15, the J call TRBJ1-2; D remains unclear. This CDR3 region has 14 residues. Germline assignment: CDR1 LNHNV and CDR2 YYDKDF (reference sequence). The V and J ends lost 5 bases and 4 bases respectively, with 14 bases between them. CDR3 region: CATSVRTAIYGYTF. In DNA form, the CDR3 reads TGTGCCACCAGCGTAAGGACGGCGATCTATGGCTACACCTTC. The full variable domain, in which reference TRBV15 and TRBJ1-2 provide the parts outside the CDR3, is DAMVIQNPRYQVTQFGKPVTLSCSQTLNHNVMYWYQQKSSQAPKLLFHYYDKDFNNEADTPDNFQSRRPNTSFCFLDIRSPGLGDTAMYLCATSVRTAIYGYTFGSGTRLTVV.

The table lists this clone with a few counts. The chain has TRBV9 and TRBJ2-5; no clear D gene. Germline CDR1 and CDR2: SGDLS and YYNGEE. V dropped 0 bases and J dropped 4 bases, with 7 bases sitting between them. The CDR3 contains 13 residues. The CDR3 region is CASSVDSGETQYF. The CDR3 DNA sequence: TGTGCCAGCAGCGTAGATTCTGGAGAGACCCAGTACTTC.

This chain joins TRBV14 and TRBJ1-2, with TRBD1 matching over 7 bases. Germline CDR1 is SGHDN and CDR2 is FVKESK. The length of the CDR3 is 16 residues. Trimming removed 2 bases from V and 6 bases from J; junction bases left unmatched: 12. The CDR3: CASSQFYQQGTDGYTF. The CDR3 DNA is TGTGCCAGCAGCCAATTTTACCAACAGGGGACGGATGGCTACACCTTC.